This T cell receptor (beta chain) was identified during a study of tumor-infiltrating lymphocytes in primary liver carcinoma. Out of unsorted whole blood came the blood RNA, and germline DNA was extracted as well. With roughly 540 ng total RNA as template and a constant-region primer, TCR beta cDNA was made. Three-round nested multiplex PCR performed with slightly modified ARM-PCR produced the TCR beta libraries. TRBV1-TRBV30 forward and Cbeta reverse primers drove the first two roughly 10-cycle rounds. TCRdb itself ran the multiplex PCR reads through MiXCR, one entry per CDR3 protein. The sample lists 310,000 or so distinct CDR3 sequences, 65% occurring once. The V and J ends lost 4 bases and 0 bases, in that order; junction bases with no gene match: 6. Per germline, CDR1 LGHNA and CDR2 YNFKEQ. CDR3 size: 16 residues.

The sequencing sample was made of peripheral blood. The chain carries TRBV4-2 and TRBJ2-3, with 8 bases aligning to TRBD2. The clonotype was recovered from a man aged 40-55 years with primary liver carcinoma and hepatitis B virus infection. CDR3 in DNA: TGTGCCAGCAGCCCCGGGGGGGGCTCTAGCACAGATACGCAGTATTTT. Translating it yields CASSPGGGSSTDTQYF.